The clone carrying this T cell receptor beta chain was recorded many times. CDR3 length: 14 residues. The V and J ends lost 5 bases and 12 bases, in that order; junction bases with no gene match: 11. CDR1 MNHEY and CDR2 SVGEGT come from the germline V gene. The sample belongs to a study of tumor and adjacent non-tumor tissue in lung cancer. The library came from three nested PCR rounds adapted from ARM-PCR protocols. Each CDR3 protein is one row after TCRdb ran MiXCR on the multiplex PCR reads. The sample has under 150,000 distinct CDR3 sequences; 66% are singletons. The template was RNA from unsorted bulk tissue.

The clonotype comes from a man aged 60 to 75 with small cell lung cancer. Sequencing input: lung tumor tissue. The chain has TRBV6-2 or TRBV6-3 and TRBJ2-1, with TRBD1 matching over 9 bases. CDR3 amino acids: CASSPGQGSSWQFF. The CDR3 coding sequence is TGTGCCAGCAGTCCGGGACAGGGTTCATCATGGCAGTTCTTC.